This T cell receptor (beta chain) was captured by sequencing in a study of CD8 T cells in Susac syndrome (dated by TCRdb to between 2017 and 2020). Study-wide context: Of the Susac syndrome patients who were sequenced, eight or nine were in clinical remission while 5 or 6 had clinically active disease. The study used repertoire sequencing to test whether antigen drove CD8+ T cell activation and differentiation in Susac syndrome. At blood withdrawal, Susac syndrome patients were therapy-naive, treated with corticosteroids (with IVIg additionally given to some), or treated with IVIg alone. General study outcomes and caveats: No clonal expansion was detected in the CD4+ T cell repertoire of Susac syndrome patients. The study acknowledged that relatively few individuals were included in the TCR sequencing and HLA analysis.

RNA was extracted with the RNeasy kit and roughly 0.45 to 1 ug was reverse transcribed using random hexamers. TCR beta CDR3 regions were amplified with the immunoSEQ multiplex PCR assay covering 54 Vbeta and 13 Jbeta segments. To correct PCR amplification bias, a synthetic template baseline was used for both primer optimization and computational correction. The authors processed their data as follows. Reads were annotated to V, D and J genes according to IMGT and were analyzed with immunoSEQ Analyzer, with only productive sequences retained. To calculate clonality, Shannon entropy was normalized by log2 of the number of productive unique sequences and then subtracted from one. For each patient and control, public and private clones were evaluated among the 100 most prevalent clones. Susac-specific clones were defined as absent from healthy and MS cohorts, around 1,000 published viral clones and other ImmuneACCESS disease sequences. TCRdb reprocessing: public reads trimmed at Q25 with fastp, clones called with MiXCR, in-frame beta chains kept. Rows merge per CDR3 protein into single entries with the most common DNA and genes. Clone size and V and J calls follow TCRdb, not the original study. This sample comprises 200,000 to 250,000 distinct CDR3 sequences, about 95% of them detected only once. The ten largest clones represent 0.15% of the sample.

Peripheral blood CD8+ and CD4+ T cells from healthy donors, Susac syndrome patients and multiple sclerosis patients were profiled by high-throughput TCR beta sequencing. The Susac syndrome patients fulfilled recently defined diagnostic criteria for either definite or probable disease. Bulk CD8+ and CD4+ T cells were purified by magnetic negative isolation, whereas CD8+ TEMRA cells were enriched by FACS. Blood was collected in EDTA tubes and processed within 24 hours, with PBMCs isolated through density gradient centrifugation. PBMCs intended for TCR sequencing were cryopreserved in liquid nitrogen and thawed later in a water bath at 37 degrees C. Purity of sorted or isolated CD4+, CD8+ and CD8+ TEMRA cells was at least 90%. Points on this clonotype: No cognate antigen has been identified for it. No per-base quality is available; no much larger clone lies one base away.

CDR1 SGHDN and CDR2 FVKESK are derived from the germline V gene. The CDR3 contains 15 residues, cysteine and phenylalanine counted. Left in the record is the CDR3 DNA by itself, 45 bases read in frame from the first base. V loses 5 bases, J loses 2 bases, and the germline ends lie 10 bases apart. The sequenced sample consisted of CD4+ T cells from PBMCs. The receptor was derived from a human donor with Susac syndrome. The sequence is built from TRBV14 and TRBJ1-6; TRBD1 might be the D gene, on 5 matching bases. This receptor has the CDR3 CASSARVAYNSPLHF. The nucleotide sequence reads TGTGCCAGCAGCGCCAGGGTTGCCTATAATTCACCCCTCCACTTT.